A single TCR beta chain is shown here with its context. The data were obtained in a study of Ad26.COV2.S vaccination and SARS-CoV-2 variants. This CDR3 has 13 residues. The germline V gene encodes CDR1 SGHRS and CDR2 YFSETQ. The trim removed 7 bases at V and 10 bases at J, leaving 3 bases unmatched. Using immunoSEQ multiplex PCR, the repertoire was profiled, and TCRdb retains in-frame clones only, with some absent. The sample shows about 350,000 clones, 65% to 90% of them seen only once. Treatment indicated: roughly 20 received Ad26.COV2.S at low or high dose, single or two shots; about 5 received placebo; per-sample allocation not given. Sampling occurred on day 63 after the first vaccine or placebo injection.

The chain is built from TRBV5-1 and TRBJ1-6; 12 bases are shared with TRBD1. The source material was peripheral blood, sampled in a trial of Ad26.COV2.S vaccine versus placebo. The TCR sequence derives from a person aged 18-65 years who received the Ad26.COV2.S COVID-19 vaccine or a placebo. CDR3 nucleotide sequence: TGCGCCAGCGGGACAGGGGGCGTATCACCCCTCCACTTT. Encoded protein: CASGTGGVSPLHF.